Shown below are 29 T cell receptor beta chains from a single sample sequenced in a study of T cell changes during pregnancy in multiple sclerosis. Assay used: immunoSEQ multiplex PCR; TCRdb lists only in-frame clones, some missing. The sample lists roughly 52,000 clones, almost 95% occurring once. This material consisted of CD4+ T cells from peripheral blood mononuclear cells, taken in the third trimester of pregnancy. Receptors originate from a female donor with multiple sclerosis, enrolled in a pregnancy study.

The genes are TRBV11-3 and TRBJ2-3, with a possible D match to TRBD2 (5 bases). This CDR3 contains 14 residues. V dropped 1 base and J dropped 2 bases, with 7 bases sitting between them. CDR1 and CDR2 from the germline V gene are SGHNT and YENEEA. The CDR3 protein is CASSLGGVTDTQYF. In DNA form, the CDR3 reads TGTGCCAGCAGCTTAGGGGGAGTCACAGATACGCAGTATTTT. Filled out from reference TRBV11-3 and TRBJ2-3, the complete variable domain reads EAGVVQSPRYKIIEKKQPVAFWCNPISGHNTLYWYLQNLGQGPELLIRYENEEAVDDSQLPKDRFSAERLKGVDSTLKIQPAELGDSAVYLCASSLGGVTDTQYFGPGTRLTVL.

The rearrangement joins TRBV6-1 to TRBJ1-1; D might be TRBD1 (6 bases). V was cut by 5 bases and J by 4 bases, with 14 bases left in between. This CDR3 has 14 amino acids. Germline V gene data show CDR1 as MNHNS and CDR2 as SASEGT. CDR3 sequence reads: CASSKGTGITEAFF. CDR3 nucleotides: TGTGCCAGCAGTAAGGGCACAGGGATCACTGAAGCTTTCTTT.

The gene calls are TRBV28 and TRBJ2-5; possible D gene TRBD2, 6 bases. CDR3 length: 15 amino acids. CDR1 is MDHEN and CDR2 is SYDVKM in the germline V gene. Trimming stripped 3 bases from V and 4 bases from J, with 15 bases between. The DNA for the CDR3 is TGTGCCAGCAGTTTGCGGGACCCTCTCGTAGAGACCCAGTACTTC. Translated: CASSLRDPLVETQYF.

The genes are TRBV7-2 and TRBJ2-7; D may be TRBD1 (6 bases). CDR1 SGHTA and CDR2 FQGNSA come from the germline V gene. V lost 7 bases and J lost 4, with 17 bases in between. The CDR3 sequence is 14 residues long. CDR3: CASTPGRGDYEQYF. The CDR3 DNA sequence: TGTGCCAGCACCCCGGGCAGGGGCGATTACGAGCAGTACTTC.

V usage is TRBV7-9 and J usage is TRBJ1-4; D unclear. Germline lookup yields CDR1 SEHNR and CDR2 FQNEAQ (reference sequence). The germline V and J ends were trimmed by 10 bases and 5 bases, with 11 bases remaining between them. This CDR3 comprises 12 residues. CDR3 nucleotides: TGTGCCATCTCGACACGGAATGAAAAACTGTTTTTT. Protein sequence: CAISTRNEKLFF.

This chain joins TRBV2 and TRBJ1-4; D perhaps matches TRBD1 (5 bases). The germline gives CDR1 SNHLY, CDR2 FYNNEI. The CDR3 loop spans 12 amino acids. Trimming shortened V by 3 bases and J by 8 bases, and 7 bases separated the two germline ends. CDR3 coding DNA: TGTGCCAGCAGTGACAGGGTCGAAAAACTGTTTTTT. This codes for CASSDRVEKLFF.

This chain links TRBV30 with TRBJ1-2; D gene unclear. The CDR3 is 12 residues long. V was pared by 3 bases and J by 4 bases, with 9 bases between. Germline V gene data show CDR1 as GTSNPN and CDR2 as SVGIG (reference sequence). CDR3 residues: CAWRLTPYGYTF. As DNA, the CDR3 is TGTGCCTGGAGGTTGACACCCTATGGCTACACCTTC. Drawing the rest from reference TRBV30 and TRBJ1-2, the complete variable domain is SQTIHQWPATLVQPVGSPLSLECTVEGTSNPNLYWYRQAAGRGLQLLFYSVGIGQISSEVPQNLSASRPQDRQFILSSKKLLLSDSGFYLCAWRLTPYGYTFGSGTRLTVV.

This clone has a single count. The rearrangement uses TRBV5-1 and TRBJ2-5; TRBD1 might be the D (5 bases). The CDR3 runs to 14 residues. CDR1 and CDR2 (germline): SGHRS, YFSETQ. The germline V and J ends were trimmed by 0 bases and 6 bases, with 12 bases remaining between them. CDR3 DNA sequence: TGCGCCAGCAGCTTGGAGACAGCCATTCAGACCCAGTACTTC. Translating it yields CASSLETAIQTQYF. Together with reference TRBV5-1 and TRBJ2-5, the CDR3 gives the full variable domain: KAGVTQTPRYLIKTRGQQVTLSCSPISGHRSVSWYQQTPGQGLQFLFEYFSETQRNKGNFPGRFSGRQFSNSRSEMNVSTLELGDSALYLCASSLETAIQTQYFGPGTRLLVL.

This clone was seen just once. V gene TRBV19 combines with J gene TRBJ2-1; D perhaps matches TRBD2 (5 bases). V was cut by 7 bases and J by 8 bases, with 18 bases left in between. CDR3 length: 14 residues. Germline V gene sequence: CDR1 LNHDA, CDR2 SQIVND (reference sequence). DNA of the CDR3: TGTGCCAGTAAGGACTCGGCAGGCAGTGATGAGCAGTTCTTC. Translating gives CASKDSAGSDEQFF.

Only one count was recorded for this clone. The chain has TRBV2 and TRBJ2-5; unclear D gene. Trimming pared 5 bases from V and 5 bases from J, leaving 9 bases between. The CDR3 is made up of 12 amino acids. Germline V lookup: CDR1 SNHLY, CDR2 FYNNEI. The CDR3 DNA reads as TGTGCCAGCAGTCTAATCATGGAGACCCAGTACTTC. Translation: CASSLIMETQYF.

This rearrangement joins TRBV5-1 to TRBJ2-2, with 11 bases fitting TRBD2. Losses at the gene ends were 0 bases for V and 7 bases for J; bases not matched to a gene: 5. This CDR3 spans 16 amino acids. Germline V CDR1 and CDR2: SGHRS, YFSETQ. CDR3 in amino acids: CASSLALAGGGGELFF. The CDR3 region has the DNA TGCGCCAGCAGCTTGGCCCTAGCGGGAGGAGGCGGGGAGCTGTTTTTT.

DNA for the CDR3: TGTGCCAGCAGTCCCGGGACAGGGAGCTTTCCAAGGAATGAGCAGTTCTTC. Protein product: CASSPGTGSFPRNEQFF. The chain has TRBV27 and TRBJ2-1; 9 bases line up with TRBD1. V trimming: 5 bases; J trimming: 7 bases; junction bases outside the gene matches: 15. This CDR3 contains 17 residues. Germline loops: CDR1 MNHEY, CDR2 SMNVEV (reference sequence).

DNA of the CDR3: TGTGCCAGCAGCGTTGCCCCCCTAGCGGCCCAAGAGACCCAGTACTTC. This encodes CASSVAPLAAQETQYF. J is TRBJ2-5 and V is TRBV9; 7 positions agree with TRBD2. Germline V gene sequence: CDR1 SGDLS, CDR2 YYNGEE. J was trimmed by 1 base and V by 2 bases; bases with no gene match: 8. This CDR3 has 16 amino acids.

This clone was counted a single time. This chain joins TRBV19 and TRBJ1-1; D not certain. This CDR3 region has 13 residues. Trimming left V 3 bases short and J 1 base short, with 6 bases between. Looked up from germline, CDR1 is LNHDA and CDR2 is SQIVND (reference sequence). CDR3 sequence: CASSIGSNTEAFF. Written as DNA, the CDR3 is TGTGCCAGTAGTATCGGTTCGAACACTGAAGCTTTCTTT. The full variable domain, with the rest looked up from reference TRBV19 and TRBJ1-1, is DGGITQSPKYLFRKEGQNVTLSCEQNLNHDAMYWYRQDPGQGLRLIYYSQIVNDFQKGDIAEGYSVSREKKESFPLTVTSAQKNPTAFYLCASSIGSNTEAFFGQGTRLTVV.

The table lists this clone with a few counts. The chain uses TRBV6-1 and TRBJ1-5; D is unclear. The V and J ends lost 6 bases and 5 bases respectively, with 8 bases between them. Germline V CDR1 and CDR2: MNHNS, SASEGT. The CDR3 sequence is 12 residues long. CDR3 sequence (DNA): TGTGCCAGCAGGGAGAGCCATCAGCCCCAGCATTTT. Its translation: CASRESHQPQHF.

This chain uses TRBV6-5 with TRBJ1-5, with TRBD1 as a possible D gene (5 bases). The CDR3 spans 15 residues. Germline V CDR1 and CDR2: MNHEY, SVGAGI. The germline V and J ends were trimmed by 6 bases and 0 bases, with 12 bases remaining between them. CDR3 residues: CASSRDRDSNQPQHF. The CDR3 coding sequence is TGTGCCAGCAGCCGAGACAGAGATAGCAATCAGCCCCAGCATTTT.

The V gene is TRBV4-1, the J gene TRBJ1-4; perhaps TRBD1 as D (5 bases). CDR1 and CDR2 from the germline V gene are MGHRA and YSYEKL. Trimming removed 4 bases at V and 6 bases at J, with 12 bases between. The CDR3 totals 14 residues. CDR3 protein: CASSLPGLYEKLFF. CDR3 DNA sequence: TGCGCCAGCAGCCTTCCGGGACTCTATGAAAAACTGTTTTTT.

This clone was seen a single time. This chain uses TRBV7-2 with TRBJ2-1; weak D call: TRBD2 (5 bases). CDR1 and CDR2 (germline): SGHTA, FQGNSA. V lost 0 bases and J 12 bases, leaving 21 bases between the germline ends. This CDR3 spans 16 amino acids. The CDR3 is CASSLADSRRQQVQFF. The CDR3 bases are TGTGCCAGCAGCTTAGCGGACTCCCGCCGTCAACAAGTGCAGTTCTTC. The full variable domain, rest sourced from reference TRBV7-2 and TRBJ2-1, is GAGVSQSPSNKVTEKGKDVELRCDPISGHTALYWYRQSLGQGLEFLIYFQGNSAPDKSGLPSDRFSAERTGGSVSTLTIQRTQQEDSAVYLCASSLADSRRQQVQFFGPGTRLTVL.

V and J are TRBV6-5 and TRBJ2-2; 14 positions match TRBD2. This CDR3 has 16 amino acids. CDR1 and CDR2 (germline): MNHEY, SVGAGI. V shed 4 bases, J shed 5 bases, and the junction held 3 bases outside the gene matches. CDR3 sequence: CASSSGLAGVTGELFF. The CDR3 DNA sequence: TGTGCCAGCAGTTCGGGACTAGCGGGAGTAACCGGGGAGCTGTTTTTT.

The chain employs TRBV4-1 and TRBJ2-7, with TRBD1 identical over 12 bases. J was trimmed by 5 bases and V by 0 bases; bases with no gene match: 8. CDR1 and CDR2 (germline): MGHRA, YSYEKL. This CDR3 is built from 17 residues. Here the CDR3 reads CASSQDPGQGARNEQYF. CDR3 coding DNA: TGCGCCAGCAGCCAAGATCCGGGACAGGGGGCGCGGAACGAGCAGTACTTC.

The chain is built from TRBV2 and TRBJ1-5; D is uncertain. Germline V gene data show CDR1 as SNHLY and CDR2 as FYNNEI. Trimming cost V 3 bases and J 6 bases, with 6 bases left between them. CDR3 length: 12 residues. The CDR3 bases are TGTGCCAGCAGTGAGGCTCGTCAGCCCCAGCATTTT. Translation: CASSEARQPQHF. Full variable domain (rest looked up from reference TRBV2 and TRBJ1-5): EPEVTQTPSHQVTQMGQEVILRCVPISNHLYFYWYRQILGQKVEFLVSFYNNEISEKSEIFDDQFSVERPDGSNFTLKIRSTKLEDSAMYFCASSEARQPQHFGDGTRLSIL.

This chain uses TRBV5-1 with TRBJ2-5, with 7 bases that match TRBD1. V was clipped by 3 bases and J by 5 bases; unmatched bases: 7. This CDR3 region has 14 residues. Germline V gene sequence: CDR1 SGHRS, CDR2 YFSETQ. The CDR3, as DNA: TGCGCCAGCAGCTACCGAACCAGGGGGGAGACCCAGTACTTC. The encoded protein is CASSYRTRGETQYF.

In its sample, this clone was seen a few times. V usage is TRBV18 and J usage is TRBJ1-1, with 7 bases aligning to TRBD1. After removal of 2 bases from V and 0 bases from J, the junction contained 6 bases not matched to a gene. The V gene's germline CDR1 is KGHSH and CDR2 LQKENI. The CDR3 sequence is 16 residues long. Here the CDR3 reads CASSPATGRLNTEAFF. In DNA form, the CDR3 reads TGTGCCAGCTCACCAGCGACAGGGAGATTGAACACTGAAGCTTTCTTT.

The rearrangement links TRBV27 to TRBJ1-2; D gene uncertain. The CDR3 has 12 amino acids. The V gene lost 6 bases and the J gene lost 5 bases, with 10 bases spanning the gap. Germline CDR1 reads MNHEY; CDR2 reads SMNVEV (reference sequence). The CDR3 bases are TGTGCCAGCAGGGGCGTTGGATATGGCTACACCTTC. As protein: CASRGVGYGYTF.

This clone was seen a single time. The chain couples TRBV7-2 to TRBJ2-1; perhaps TRBD1 as D (5 bases). V was pared by 5 bases and J by 6 bases, with 11 bases between. CDR1 SGHTA and CDR2 FQGNSA come from the germline V gene. The length of the CDR3 is 13 residues. CDR3 amino acids: CASSVARGNEQFF. Written as DNA, the CDR3 is TGTGCCAGCAGCGTCGCAAGGGGCAATGAGCAGTTCTTC.

The chain recombines TRBV11-2 with TRBJ1-1, with 7 nucleotides matching TRBD1. Germline V gives CDR1 SGHAT, CDR2 FQNNGV. The CDR3 runs to 13 residues. J was trimmed by 1 base and V by 6 bases; bases with no gene match: 2. Written as DNA, the CDR3 is TGTGCCAGCAGTTGGACAGGGAACACTGAAGCTTTCTTT. It translates to CASSWTGNTEAFF.

The CDR3 DNA follows: TGTGCCAGCAGTTCGCGGGGGCGGCCAGATACGCAGTATTTT. As protein: CASSSRGRPDTQYF. The chain carries TRBV27 and TRBJ2-3, with D possibly TRBD2 on 7 matching bases. The CDR3 sequence is 14 residues long. V was shortened by 4 bases and J by 4 bases, with 12 bases between the two germline ends. The germline V gene encodes CDR1 MNHEY and CDR2 SMNVEV (reference sequence).

This clone has only one observation. This rearrangement joins TRBV30 to TRBJ1-6, with 10 nucleotides matching TRBD1. Trimming cost V 5 bases and J 9 bases; bases outside gene matches: 1. The germline gives CDR1 GTSNPN, CDR2 SVGIG (reference sequence). The CDR3 totals 12 residues. CDR3 DNA: TGTGCCTGGGACAGGGGGCCTTCACCCCTCCACTTT. Translated: CAWDRGPSPLHF.

This chain links TRBV6-7 with TRBJ2-7; the D gene is possibly TRBD2 (5 bases). TRBV6-7 has ORF status, its function being uncertain. The V gene lost 6 bases and the J gene lost 2 bases, with 8 bases spanning the gap. The CDR3 runs to 12 residues. The CDR3 DNA follows: TGTGCCAGCAGCCCCGGGGCCTACGAGCAGTACTTC. This codes for CASSPGAYEQYF.